This T cell receptor (beta chain) appears in the sequencing data of a study of CD8+CD57+ T cells in acquired aplastic anemia. Study-wide results and limits: Approximately 30 CD8+ CDR3 sequences were shared between patients and controls. Controls did not differ significantly from patients in CD8+ Simpson's diversity.

Individuals selected for sequencing had exhibited CD8+CD57+ cell expansion on flow cytometry. Prior therapy had not been administered to any patient at the time of blood sampling. Profiling of TCR beta VDJ combinations and CDR3 sequences used genomic DNA as template. TCRdb called the reads again in MiXCR, with one record for every CDR3 protein. The repertoire includes around 200,000 distinct CDR3 sequences, over 55% of them detected once, and 58% sits in the top ten. Many counts were recorded for this clonotype. The target antigen is unknown. This CDR3 is 12 amino acids long. Germline CDR1 and CDR2: SQVTM and ANQGSEA. Trimming took off 7 bases at V and 5 bases at J, with 14 bases between the two ends.

The sequence was obtained from a human donor with aplastic anemia. This chain links TRBV29-1 with TRBJ1-1; D gene unclear. Sequencing input: sorted CD4+, CD8+, or CD8+CD57+ T cells (not recorded which) from PBMCs. CDR3 in amino acids: CSAWTGETEAFF. CDR3 coding DNA: TGCAGCGCGTGGACGGGAGAAACTGAAGCTTTCTTT. Drawing the rest from reference TRBV29-1 and TRBJ1-1, the complete variable domain is SAVISQKPSRDICQRGTSLTIQCQVDSQVTMMFWYRQQPGQSLTLIATANQGSEATYESGFVIDKFPISRPNLTFSTLTVSNMSPEDSSIYLCSAWTGETEAFFGQGTRLTVV.